A selection of T cell receptor beta chains follows, all from one sample in a study of kidney transplant recipient with SARS-CoV-2 infection. TCRdb re-called the reads with MiXCR, one entry per CDR3 protein. The sample carries under 250,000 distinct CDR3 sequences, 29% recorded once. The sequencing used a blood sample, collected at baseline and on roughly day 120 from a kidney transplant recipient. These TCRs come from a young adult male patient who had COVID-19 and was a kidney transplant recipient. Among the T cells, some may be from the graft donor. Each CDR3 is given without its conserved first and last residue.

CDR3: ASSWTGAATNEKLF; V: TRBV19; J: TRBJ1-4
CDR3: ASSTKVATVMQDTQY; V: TRBV21-1; J: TRBJ2-3
CDR3: ASSIETEFYGYT; V: TRBV19; J: TRBJ1-2
CDR3: ASSTTTRSRKTYGYT; V: TRBV6-8; J: TRBJ1-2
CDR3: ASYKWYSRKTYGYT; V: TRBV9; J: TRBJ1-2
CDR3: ASSSQHSGILSYEQY; V: TRBV28; J: TRBJ2-7
CDR3: ASSLVDRMDQPQH; V: TRBV12-3/TRBV12-4; J: TRBJ1-5
CDR3: ASSQVAGMNTEAF; V: TRBV4-2; J: TRBJ1-1
CDR3: ASSPQGAGYNSPLH; V: TRBV18; J: TRBJ1-6
CDR3: ASSELRSRAAGEQY; V: TRBV6-1; J: TRBJ2-7
CDR3: AGRGPGTDTQY; V: TRBV7-9; J: TRBJ2-3
CDR3: SATGTALAKNIQY; V: TRBV20-1; J: TRBJ2-4
CDR3: ASSQMIPISIRTEAF; V: TRBV3-1; J: TRBJ1-1
CDR3: ASSLGNNYGYT; V: TRBV27; J: TRBJ1-2
CDR3: ASSRDSSYNEQF; V: TRBV10-1; J: TRBJ2-1
CDR3: ATSRVERCGKTYGYT; V: TRBV15; J: TRBJ1-2
CDR3: ASSLGAGQVGELF; V: TRBV5-1; J: TRBJ2-2
CDR3: SARDYYNEQF; V: TRBV20-1; J: TRBJ2-1
CDR3: SARARAELSSNIQY; V: TRBV20-1; J: TRBJ2-4
CDR3: ASSDAFPISIRTEAF; V: TRBV3-1; J: TRBJ1-1
CDR3: ADSPAGPISFSETQY; V: TRBV3-1; J: -
CDR3: SARGPLGYEQY; V: TRBV20-1; J: TRBJ2-7
CDR3: ATSDPVYNEQF; V: TRBV24-1; J: TRBJ2-1
CDR3: ASSPGGEGETQY; V: TRBV5-4; J: TRBJ2-5
CDR3: ASQGTVSRKTYGYT; V: TRBV5-5; J: TRBJ1-2
CDR3: ASSEVGAREQF; V: TRBV6-1; J: TRBJ2-1
CDR3: ASSPTGALRMNTEAF; V: TRBV18; J: TRBJ1-1
CDR3: ASRLGTGGNGYT; V: TRBV28; J: TRBJ1-2
CDR3: ASRPTAGQGITEAF; V: TRBV3-1; J: TRBJ1-1
CDR3: SARGRLGFDDEQY; V: TRBV20-1; J: TRBJ2-7
CDR3: ARDDAVVRKTYGYT; V: TRBV5-3; J: TRBJ1-2
CDR3: ASSGDLTSRKTYGHT; V: TRBV10-2; J: TRBJ1-2
CDR3: ASSTGTDWYSNQPQH; V: TRBV28; J: TRBJ1-5
CDR3: ASSLGPAGSYEQY; V: TRBV13; J: TRBJ2-7
CDR3: ASSHEHSARKTYGYT; V: TRBV7-4; J: TRBJ1-2
CDR3: ASSDRKVAEAF; V: TRBV2; J: TRBJ1-1
CDR3: ASSFGDRTYQPQH; V: TRBV28; J: TRBJ1-5
CDR3: ASSPPWGSYNEQF; V: TRBV19; J: TRBJ2-1
CDR3: SAGHGLFRKTYGYT; V: TRBV20-1; J: TRBJ1-2
CDR3: ASSASSDTQY; V: TRBV18; J: TRBJ2-3
CDR3: VSSEKSDLGKTYGYT; V: TRBV11-3; J: TRBJ1-2